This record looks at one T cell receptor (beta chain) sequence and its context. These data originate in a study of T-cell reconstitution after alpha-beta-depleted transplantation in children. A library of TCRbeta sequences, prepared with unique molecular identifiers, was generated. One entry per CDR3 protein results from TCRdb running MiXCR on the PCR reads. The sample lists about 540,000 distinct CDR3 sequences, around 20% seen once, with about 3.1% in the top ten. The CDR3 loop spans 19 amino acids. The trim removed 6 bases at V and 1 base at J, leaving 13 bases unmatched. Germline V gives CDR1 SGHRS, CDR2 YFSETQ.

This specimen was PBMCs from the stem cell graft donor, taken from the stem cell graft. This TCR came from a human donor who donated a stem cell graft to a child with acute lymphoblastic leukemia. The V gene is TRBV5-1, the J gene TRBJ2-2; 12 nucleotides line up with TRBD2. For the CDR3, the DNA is TGCGCCAGCACCAAATCTAGCGGGAGGGCCTCGGGGAACACCGGGGAGCTGTTTTTT. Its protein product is CASTKSSGRASGNTGELFF.